Shown below are 28 T cell receptor beta chains from a single sample sequenced in a study of shared clonotypes between healthy human individuals. TCRdb's copy holds only in-frame clones and misses some; the assay was immunoSEQ multiplex PCR. This sample carries roughly 330,000 clones, over 65% of them seen once, and the ten largest clones take under 13%. Sequenced sample: memory CD4+ T cells sorted from blood. Subset reported: CD45RA-negative fraction. All receptors derive from a man in his thirties or forties in good health.

The V gene is TRBV4-1, the J gene TRBJ2-1; 7 positions match TRBD2. CDR1 and CDR2 (germline): MGHRA, YSYEKL. This CDR3 is 15 amino acids long. V was clipped by 0 bases and J by 4 bases; unmatched bases: 3. The CDR3 DNA follows: TGCGCCAGCAGCCAAGAAGGGACTAATTACAATGAGCAGTTCTTC. Amino acids: CASSQEGTNYNEQFF.

The genes are TRBV19 and TRBJ1-1, with D hard to call. Germline loops: CDR1 LNHDA, CDR2 SQIVND (reference sequence). V was clipped by 7 bases and J by 0 bases, with 18 bases between them. There are 16 residues in the CDR3. The DNA for the CDR3 is TGTGCCAGTACTTCTACCTATCTGAGTTTGAACACTGAAGCTTTCTTT. It codes for CASTSTYLSLNTEAFF.

The chain employs TRBV10-3 and TRBJ2-7; D may match TRBD1 or TRBD2 (5 bases each). The CDR3 is 13 amino acids. V was pared by 3 bases and J by 6 bases, with 12 bases between. Germline loops: CDR1 ENHRY, CDR2 SYGVKD. CDR3 sequence reads: CAISDDSRGEQYF. The CDR3 region has the DNA TGTGCCATCAGTGACGACAGTCGGGGCGAGCAGTACTTC.

This clone was counted only a few times. The chain combines TRBV2 with TRBJ1-2; 8 bases fit TRBD1. Germline lookup yields CDR1 SNHLY and CDR2 FYNNEI. The CDR3 runs to 13 residues. J was trimmed by 7 bases and V by 5 bases; bases with no gene match: 6. CDR3 DNA sequence: TGTGCCAGCAGTTCGACAGGGGCACGTGGCTACACCTTC. Protein: CASSSTGARGYTF.

The chain carries TRBV19 and TRBJ2-2; possibly TRBD2 for D (5 bases). V shed 5 bases and J shed 5 bases, with 9 bases lying between them. The CDR3 is 13 amino acids. The germline V gene has CDR1 LNHDA and CDR2 SQIVND (reference sequence). The CDR3 DNA reads as TGTGCCAGTAGTTCTACTAGGACCGGGGAGCTGTTTTTT. Its protein is CASSSTRTGELFF.

Only a few counts were recorded for this clone. The rearrangement uses TRBV21-1 and TRBJ2-7; the table's D call, TRBD1, was not checked against the DNA. TRBV21-1 is marked as a pseudogene. The CDR3 sequence is 16 residues long. The CDR3 DNA follows: TGTGCCAGCAGCAAAGGGGACAGGGGGGGTACCTACGAGCAGTACTTC. Its translation: CASSKGDRGGTYEQYF.

The V and J genes are TRBV28 and TRBJ1-5; D not resolved. Trimming removed 7 bases at V and 4 bases at J, with 2 bases between. Germline V gene lookup returns CDR1 MDHEN and CDR2 SYDVKM. The CDR3 consists of 10 residues. The CDR3 region has the DNA TGTGCCAGCAATAATCAGCCCCAGCATTTT. It specifies CASNNQPQHF.

Remarks on this clone: A much bigger clone sits one base away, suggesting this may be a read error. The sample has other DNA sequences that encode this CDR3 too. The J gene is TRBJ2-7, the V gene TRBV5-1; perhaps TRBD2 as D (5 bases). Looked up from germline, CDR1 is SGHRS and CDR2 is YFSETQ. Trimming shortened V by 7 bases and J by 3 bases, and 23 bases separated the two germline ends. The length of the CDR3 is 16 residues. The DNA of the CDR3 is TGCGCCAGCCAGGACGAGGGCGCCTCCGCGGGCTACGAGCAGTACTTC. Translation: CASQDEGASAGYEQYF.

The J gene is TRBJ2-7, the V gene TRBV6-1; D is possibly TRBD2 (6 bases). V lost 2 bases and J 2 bases, leaving 10 bases between the germline ends. The germline gives CDR1 MNHNS, CDR2 SASEGT. This CDR3 comprises 14 residues. The CDR3 is CASSETTRTYEQYF. CDR3 nucleotide sequence: TGTGCCAGCAGTGAAACGACTAGGACCTACGAGCAGTACTTC.

The rearrangement uses TRBV2 and TRBJ1-5; 7 bases are shared with TRBD1. After removal of 7 bases from V and 4 bases from J, the junction contained 7 bases not matched to a gene. Per the germline V gene, CDR1 is SNHLY and CDR2 is FYNNEI. The CDR3 contains 14 residues. Here the CDR3 reads CASNDRGQNQPQHF. The CDR3 nucleotides read TGTGCCAGCAACGATAGGGGGCAGAATCAGCCCCAGCATTTT.

V usage is TRBV5-4 and J usage is TRBJ1-4; D gene uncertain. CDR3 length: 17 amino acids. Trimming left V 3 bases short and J 8 bases short, with 23 bases between. Germline CDR1 and CDR2: SGHNT and YYREEE (reference sequence). The CDR3, as DNA: TGTGCCAGCAGCTCCATTTTAACGACGGAGAGGCGAGAAAAACTGTTTTTT. As protein: CASSSILTTERREKLFF.

This rearrangement joins TRBV20-1 to TRBJ2-7; the D is unclear. Per the germline V gene, CDR1 is DFQATT and CDR2 is SNEGSKA (reference sequence). This CDR3 has 10 residues. CDR3 sequence reads: CSAKQVEQYF. The CDR3 nucleotides read TGCAGCGCAAAGCAGGTCGAGCAGTACTTC.

This chain joins TRBV25-1 and TRBJ2-1, with 7 bases that match TRBD2. CDR1 and CDR2 from the germline V gene are MGHDK and SYGVNS. V lost 6 bases to trimming and J lost 2 bases; unmatched junction nucleotides: 7. This CDR3 region has 15 residues. CDR3 nucleotides: TGTGCCAGCAGGACAGCGGGACCTACCTACAATGAGCAGTTCTTC. This codes for CASRTAGPTYNEQFF.

As for this clone: A much larger clone differs by one base, so this may be a read error. Different DNA sequences within this sample yield the same CDR3. The chain is built from TRBV7-9 and TRBJ2-3; D is ambiguous. Germline CDR1 and CDR2: SEHNR and FQNEAQ (reference sequence). CDR3 length equals 12 residues. Trimming stripped 4 bases from V and 0 bases from J, with 2 bases between. The CDR3 sequence: CASSSSTDTQYF. DNA for the CDR3: TGTGCCAGCAGCTCCAGCACAGATACGCAGTATTTT.

In its sample, this clone was seen a few times. The chain carries TRBV28 and TRBJ2-7, with 7 positions matching TRBD1. There are 14 residues in the CDR3. The germline V gene has CDR1 MDHEN and CDR2 SYDVKM. Unmatched junction bases numbered 11, after V lost 8 bases and J lost 4 bases. CDR3 loop: CASRRGQAIYEQYF. CDR3 DNA: TGTGCCAGCCGTCGTGGACAGGCCATTTACGAGCAGTACTTC.

This clone was recorded once. J is TRBJ2-1 and V is TRBV14, with D possibly being TRBD2 (7 bases). Trimming left V 3 bases short and J 15 bases short, with 21 bases between. The CDR3 covers 14 residues. Germline-derived CDR1 and CDR2 are SGHDN and FVKESK. The CDR3 is CASSHELGGADRFF. The CDR3 bases are TGTGCCAGCAGCCACGAACTAGGGGGGGCGGATCGGTTCTTC.

V is TRBV29-1 and J is TRBJ2-6; 7 bases match TRBD1. In germline, CDR1 is SQVTM, CDR2 ANQGSEA. The CDR3 consists of 14 residues. With V trimmed by 6 bases and J by 2 bases, 4 bases remained unmatched. CDR3 sequence reads: CSVLGGAGANVLTF. CDR3 bases: TGCAGCGTATTAGGGGGCGCTGGGGCCAACGTCCTGACTTTC.

The chain combines TRBV10-1 with TRBJ2-4, with D perhaps given as TRBD1 or TRBD2 (5 bases each). CDR3 length: 16 residues. V was cut by 7 bases and J by 3 bases, with 19 bases left in between. The germline V gene has CDR1 WNHNN and CDR2 SYGVQD (reference sequence). The CDR3 DNA reads TGCGCCAGCACTGACAGCGGATTGAAGGTCAAAAACATTCAGTACTTC. Residues: CASTDSGLKVKNIQYF.

The J gene is TRBJ2-3, the V gene TRBV2, with 9 bases that match TRBD2. The germline V gene has CDR1 SNHLY and CDR2 FYNNEI. This CDR3 region has 16 residues. Trimming cost V 6 bases and J 2 bases; bases outside gene matches: 9. CDR3 protein: CASSAILAGFTDTQYF. CDR3 DNA sequence: TGTGCCAGCAGCGCCATACTAGCGGGCTTCACAGATACGCAGTATTTT.

The chain combines TRBV11-2 with TRBJ2-1, with D unclear. V was cut by 5 bases and J by 3 bases, with 11 bases left in between. Germline lookup yields CDR1 SGHAT and CDR2 FQNNGV. The CDR3 sequence is 14 residues long. The CDR3 nucleotides are TGTGCCAGCAGCCCCGGGCCAAACTACAATGAGCAGTTCTTC. Its translation is CASSPGPNYNEQFF.

V gene TRBV19 combines with J gene TRBJ2-3; 11 positions agree with TRBD2. The germline gives CDR1 LNHDA, CDR2 SQIVND (reference sequence). The CDR3 extends over 16 amino acids. The ends lost 4 bases at V and 5 bases at J; junction bases unmatched: 8. CDR3 DNA: TGTGCCAGTAGTAGAACTAGCGGGAGAGGGCTAGATACGCAGTATTTT. Translating gives CASSRTSGRGLDTQYF.

The rearrangement uses TRBV7-9 and TRBJ2-7; 8 bases map to TRBD1. CDR3 length equals 13 residues. Germline V gene data show CDR1 as SEHNR and CDR2 as FQNEAQ (reference sequence). The V segment lost 5 bases and the J segment 5 bases; nucleotides outside the gene matches: 5. CDR3 residues: CASSQGAKDEQYF. In DNA form, the CDR3 reads TGTGCCAGCAGCCAGGGGGCTAAGGACGAGCAGTACTTC.

Written as DNA, the CDR3 is TGTGCCAGCAGCTTTAGGACTACCAATGAGCAGTTCTTC. This encodes CASSFRTTNEQFF. This chain links TRBV5-6 with TRBJ2-1; D may be TRBD2 (6 bases). Looked up from germline, CDR1 is SGHDT and CDR2 is YYEEEE. Between the trimmed V and J ends, which lost 2 bases and 6 bases, there was a span of 9 bases. The CDR3 has 13 amino acids.

The J gene is TRBJ1-3, the V gene TRBV5-1, with D possibly matching TRBD1 (6 bases). CDR3 length: 15 residues. Per the germline V gene, CDR1 is SGHRS and CDR2 is YFSETQ. Trimming removed 0 bases from V and 4 bases from J, with 11 bases in between. The CDR3 reads CASSLGTGFGNTIYF. The CDR3 nucleotides read TGCGCCAGCAGCTTGGGTACAGGGTTCGGAAACACCATATATTTT.

Only a few counts were recorded for this clone. This chain joins TRBV9 and TRBJ2-7, with 8 nucleotides matching TRBD1. Per the germline V gene, CDR1 is SGDLS and CDR2 is YYNGEE. The CDR3 contains 16 residues. With V trimmed by 0 bases and J by 9 bases, 14 bases remained unmatched. In nucleotides, the CDR3 is TGTGCCAGCAGCGTAGGGTGGGACAGGACATACGGTGGGCAGTACTTC. Translating gives CASSVGWDRTYGGQYF. The entire variable domain, with the rest obtained from reference TRBV9 and TRBJ2-7, is as follows: DSGVTQTPKHLITATGQRVTLRCSPRSGDLSVYWYQQSLDQGLQFLIQYYNGEERAKGNILERFSAQQFPDLHSELNLSSLELGDSALYFCASSVGWDRTYGGQYFGPGTRLTVT.

The chain links TRBV6-1 to TRBJ1-4, with TRBD1 matching over 10 bases. The CDR3 spans 15 residues. Germline V gene data show CDR1 as MNHNS and CDR2 as SASEGT. Germline trimming cut 3 bases from V and 8 bases from J; bases unmatched to any gene: 6. CDR3 sequence: CASSDETGGREKLFF. The CDR3 DNA reads TGTGCCAGCAGTGACGAGACAGGGGGCCGCGAAAAACTGTTTTTT.

This clone came up a few times. The V and J genes are TRBV7-2 and TRBJ1-1; D might be TRBD1 (6 bases). Germline-derived CDR1 and CDR2 are SGHTA and FQGNSA. V lost 1 base, J lost 4 bases, and 16 bases lay in between. The CDR3 has 16 amino acids. DNA for the CDR3: TGTGCCAGCAGCTTAGAAGGGGGGCACGGCTTCACTGAAGCTTTCTTT. Its protein product is CASSLEGGHGFTEAFF. Filled out from reference TRBV7-2 and TRBJ1-1, the complete variable domain reads GAGVSQSPSNKVTEKGKDVELRCDPISGHTALYWYRQSLGQGLEFLIYFQGNSAPDKSGLPSDRFSAERTGGSVSTLTIQRTQQEDSAVYLCASSLEGGHGFTEAFFGQGTRLTVV.

V is TRBV2 and J is TRBJ2-1, with 11 bases fitting TRBD1. CDR3 length equals 13 residues. Unmatched junction bases numbered 1, after V lost 6 bases and J lost 6 bases. Looked up from germline, CDR1 is SNHLY and CDR2 is FYNNEI. The CDR3 DNA reads TGTGCCAGCAGCGGGACAGGGGGCAATGAGCAGTTCTTC. Protein sequence: CASSGTGGNEQFF.